Listed here is a single T cell receptor (beta chain). Its antigen is not identified. Trimming took 4 bases from V and 0 from J, leaving 21 bases between them. Germline V gene data show CDR1 as LGHNA and CDR2 as YNFKEQ. CDR3 size: 18 residues. This specimen comes from a study of cytomegalovirus exposure and HLA in healthy donors. General study points: As immune exposure information, only CMV serostatus was available. The listing of 160 or so TCR beta chains classed them as cytomegalovirus-associated. Earlier analysis looked at TCR beta V segments, and most were productive about 90% or about 30% of the time.

Use of 60 Vbeta and 13 Jbeta primers characterized the PCR. Sequencing was performed with immunoSEQ multiplex PCR; in TCRdb, only in-frame clones are kept and a portion is missing. The sample gives over 55,000 clones, roughly 64% of which show up once; 7.5% to 8% is in the top ten. The TCR originated in a man aged 35 to 55 in good health and CMV-seropositive. The chain employs TRBV4-2 and TRBJ1-2; no firm D call. The source material was PBMCs. CDR3 protein: CASSPRVMRSSSNYGYTF. The CDR3 DNA follows: TGTGCCAGCAGCCCCCGCGTTATGAGGTCATCGTCTAACTATGGCTACACCTTC.